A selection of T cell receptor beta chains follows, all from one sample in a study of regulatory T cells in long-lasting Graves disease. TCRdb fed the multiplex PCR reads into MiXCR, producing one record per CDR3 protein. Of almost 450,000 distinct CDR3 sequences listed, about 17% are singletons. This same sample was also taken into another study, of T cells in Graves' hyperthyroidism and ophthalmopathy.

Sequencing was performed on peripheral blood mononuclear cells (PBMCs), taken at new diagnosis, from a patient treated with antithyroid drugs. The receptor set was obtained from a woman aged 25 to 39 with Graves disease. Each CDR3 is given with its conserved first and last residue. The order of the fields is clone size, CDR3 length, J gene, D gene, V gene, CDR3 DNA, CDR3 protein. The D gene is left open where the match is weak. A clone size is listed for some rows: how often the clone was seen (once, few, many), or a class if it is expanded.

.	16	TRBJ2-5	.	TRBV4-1	TGCGCCAGCAGCCACGATAGGCAGTATGGGCAAGAGACCCAGTACTTC	CASSHDRQYGQETQYF
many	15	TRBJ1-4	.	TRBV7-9	TGTGCCAGCAGCGCACAGGGTCTGTCTAATGAAAAACTGTTTTTT	CASSAQGLSNEKLFF
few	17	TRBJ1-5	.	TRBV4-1	TGCGCCAGCAGCCAAGTCTACCCCCCTGGGAGCAATCAGCCCCAGCATTTT	CASSQVYPPGSNQPQHF
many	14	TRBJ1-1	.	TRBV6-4	TGTGCCAGCAGTGAAGGAGGGGACAACACTGAAGCTTTCTTT	CASSEGGDNTEAFF
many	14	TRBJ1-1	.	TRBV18	TGTGCCAGCTCACCGAGACACTTGAACACTGAAGCTTTCTTT	CASSPRHLNTEAFF
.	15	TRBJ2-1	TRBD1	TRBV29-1	TGCAGCGTTGTTCGGACAGGGGTTTCCTACAATGAGCAGTTCTTC	CSVVRTGVSYNEQFF
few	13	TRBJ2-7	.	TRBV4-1	TGCGCCAGCAGCCAAGTACCCGGTTTCGAGCAGTACTTC	CASSQVPGFEQYF
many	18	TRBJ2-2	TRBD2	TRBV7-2	TGTGCCAGCAGCCGGAGGGTAGCGGGAGGGCTTAGCACCGGGGAGCTGTTTTTT	CASSRRVAGGLSTGELFF
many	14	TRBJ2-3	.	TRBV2	TGTGCCAGCAGTGAAGAGGCAGGCGGAGATACGCAGTATTTT	CASSEEAGGDTQYF
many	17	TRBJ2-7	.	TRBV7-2	TGTGCCAGCAGCTTAGGTGGGGCCCCAATCTTGGCCCTCGAGCAGTACTTC	CASSLGGAPILALEQYF
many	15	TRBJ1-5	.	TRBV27	TGTGCCAGCAGTTTAGGGGTGGGCTGGAATCAGCCCCAGCATTTT	CASSLGVGWNQPQHF
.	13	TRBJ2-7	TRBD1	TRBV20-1	TGCAGTGCTAGGGACAGGGTAGACCACGAGCAGTACTTC	CSARDRVDHEQYF
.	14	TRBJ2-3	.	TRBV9	TGTGCCAGCGTCCCCGGGCCTGGGGCAGATACGCAGTATTTT	CASVPGPGADTQYF
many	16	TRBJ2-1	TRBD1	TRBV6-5	TGTGCCAGCAGTTACCTCGACAGGGGCTCCTACAATGAGCAGTTCTTC	CASSYLDRGSYNEQFF
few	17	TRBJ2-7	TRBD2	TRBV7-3	TGTGCCAGCAGCTCCCGGACTAGCGGGAGCAGATTTTACGAGCAGTACTTC	CASSSRTSGSRFYEQYF
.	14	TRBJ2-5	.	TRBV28	TGTGCCAGCAGTTTGGCGACGGCTCAAGAGACCCAGTACTTC	CASSLATAQETQYF
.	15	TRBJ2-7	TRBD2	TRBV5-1	TGCGCCAGCATCGTAGTCCGGGAGGACCTCTACGAGCAGTACTTC	CASIVVREDLYEQYF
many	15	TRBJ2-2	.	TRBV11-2	TGTGCCAGCAGCTTAGATCGAGGGGTCACCGGGGAGCTGTTTTTT	CASSLDRGVTGELFF